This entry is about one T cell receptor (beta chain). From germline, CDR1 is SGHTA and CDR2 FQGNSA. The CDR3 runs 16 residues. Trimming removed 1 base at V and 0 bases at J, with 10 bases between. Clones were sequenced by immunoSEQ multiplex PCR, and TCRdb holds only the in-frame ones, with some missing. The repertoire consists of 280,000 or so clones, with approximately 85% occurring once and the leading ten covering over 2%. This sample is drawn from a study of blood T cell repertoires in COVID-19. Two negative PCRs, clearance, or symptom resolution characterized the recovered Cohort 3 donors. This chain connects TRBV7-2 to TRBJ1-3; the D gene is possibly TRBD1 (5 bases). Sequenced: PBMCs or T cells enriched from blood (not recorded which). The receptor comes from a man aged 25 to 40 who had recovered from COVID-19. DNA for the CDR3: TGTGCCAGCAGCTTAGGGGCAGGGTTCTCTGGAAACACCATATATTTT. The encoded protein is CASSLGAGFSGNTIYF.